A single T cell receptor beta chain is shown here with its context. This sample stems from a study of T cell changes during pregnancy in multiple sclerosis. Trimming removed 1 base from V and 5 bases from J; junction bases left unmatched: 7. The CDR3 has 15 residues. The germline gives CDR1 MGHDK, CDR2 SYGVNS. Produced via immunoSEQ multiplex PCR; TCRdb's table is partial and in-frame only. The sample lists roughly 49,000 clones, 80% to 95% occurring once. J is TRBJ1-2 and V is TRBV25-1; 7 bases align to TRBD1. The sequencing here drew on peripheral blood, taken after pregnancy. This clonotype was sampled from a female donor with multiple sclerosis, enrolled in a pregnancy study. The CDR3 nucleotides are TGTGCCAGCAGTGAATGGGTACAGGGGATGTATGGCTACACCTTC. Encoded protein: CASSEWVQGMYGYTF.